This entry lists 24 T cell receptor beta chains sequenced from one sample in a study of cytomegalovirus exposure and HLA in healthy donors. Generated by immunoSEQ multiplex PCR, the TCRdb table keeps only in-frame clones and is missing some. The repertoire consists of fewer than 130,000 clones, with roughly 90% occurring once and the leading ten covering roughly 1.4%. The sample comprised PBMCs. The receptors come from a woman under 40 in good health and CMV-seropositive.

The V call is TRBV6-5, the J call TRBJ2-7; possibly TRBD1 for D (5 bases). The CDR3 has 13 amino acids. V was pared by 5 bases and J by 3 bases, with 11 bases between. From germline, CDR1 is MNHEY and CDR2 SVGAGI. The CDR3 coding sequence is TGTGCCAGCAGTAGGGGTAAGAGCTACGAGCAGTACTTC. It specifies CASSRGKSYEQYF.

The chain uses TRBV7-2 and TRBJ2-6, with D tentatively TRBD2 (6 bases). CDR3 length: 16 amino acids. V gave up 6 bases and J gave up 2 bases, with 14 bases separating them. CDR1 SGHTA and CDR2 FQGNSA come from the germline V gene. In DNA, the CDR3 is TGTGCCAGCAGGGTTGCGGGACGAGCTGGGGCCAACGTCCTGACTTTC. Translating gives CASRVAGRAGANVLTF. Together with reference TRBV7-2 and TRBJ2-6, the CDR3 gives the full variable domain: GAGVSQSPSNKVTEKGKDVELRCDPISGHTALYWYRQSLGQGLEFLIYFQGNSAPDKSGLPSDRFSAERTGGSVSTLTIQRTQQEDSAVYLCASRVAGRAGANVLTFGAGSRLTVL.

V and J are TRBV7-9 and TRBJ2-1, with 9 nucleotides matching TRBD1. The CDR3 spans 16 residues. With V trimmed by 5 bases and J by 8 bases, 13 bases remained unmatched. The germline CDR1 and CDR2 sequences are SEHNR and FQNEAQ (reference sequence). CDR3 DNA: TGTGCCAGCAGCCCAGTAAGGGGACAGGGATTATATGAGCAGTTCTTC. Residues: CASSPVRGQGLYEQFF.

This clone was seen just once. The chain is built from TRBV9 and TRBJ2-1, with TRBD2 matching 8 bases. J gave up 8 bases and V 0 bases, and 19 bases lay outside the gene matches. This CDR3 is 19 amino acids long. The germline gives CDR1 SGDLS, CDR2 YYNGEE. This CDR3 is CASSVDGRSGRGTGDEQFF. CDR3 bases: TGTGCCAGCAGCGTAGATGGTCGGAGCGGGAGAGGTACGGGGGATGAGCAGTTCTTC.

The chain couples TRBV5-1 to TRBJ1-1; D not resolved. CDR1 and CDR2 from the germline V gene are SGHRS and YFSETQ. The CDR3 extends over 15 amino acids. V lost 4 bases and J lost 6, with 19 bases in between. This CDR3 reads CASSTNSGVGAEAFF. CDR3 coding DNA: TGCGCCAGCAGCACCAACTCCGGGGTCGGCGCTGAAGCTTTCTTT.

The chain recombines TRBV5-1 with TRBJ2-7; 8 nucleotides agree with TRBD1. CDR3 length: 15 residues. J was trimmed by 3 bases and V by 1 base; bases with no gene match: 6. CDR1 is SGHRS, CDR2 YFSETQ, per germline. The CDR3 nucleotides are TGCGCCAGCAGCTTGTCGCCAGGGGGCGTCTACGAGCAGTACTTC. Protein: CASSLSPGGVYEQYF. The full variable domain, with the rest looked up from reference TRBV5-1 and TRBJ2-7, is KAGVTQTPRYLIKTRGQQVTLSCSPISGHRSVSWYQQTPGQGLQFLFEYFSETQRNKGNFPGRFSGRQFSNSRSEMNVSTLELGDSALYLCASSLSPGGVYEQYFGPGTRLTVT.

This sequence joins TRBV11-2 and TRBJ1-4, with 10 bases aligning to TRBD1. Germline V gives CDR1 SGHAT, CDR2 FQNNGV. CDR3 size: 17 residues. The J segment lost 5 bases and the V segment lost 4 bases, leaving 10 bases of the junction unmatched. CDR3 region: CASSSGLPGQGNEKLFF. The CDR3 DNA reads TGTGCCAGCAGCTCGGGGTTACCGGGACAGGGGAATGAAAAACTGTTTTTT.

This clone has only a few counts. The chain couples TRBV9 to TRBJ2-2; no clear D gene. Trimming pared 5 bases from V and 5 bases from J, leaving 7 bases between. The V gene's germline CDR1 is SGDLS and CDR2 YYNGEE. CDR3 size: 12 residues. CDR3 nucleotide sequence: TGTGCCAGCAGGGGCTATACCGGGGAGCTGTTTTTT. This encodes CASRGYTGELFF.

This rearrangement joins TRBV6-1 to TRBJ2-3, with 7 bases matching TRBD2. This CDR3 contains 15 residues. From germline, CDR1 is MNHNS and CDR2 SASEGT. Losses at the gene ends were 1 base for V and 3 bases for J; bases not matched to a gene: 4. In nucleotides, the CDR3 is TGTGCCAGCAGTGAAGGGGCGGGGGATACAGATACGCAGTATTTT. Its protein is CASSEGAGDTDTQYF.

The gene calls are TRBV6-6 and TRBJ2-1; 8 positions match TRBD2. CDR3 length: 13 amino acids. Germline assignment: CDR1 MNHNY and CDR2 SVGAGI (reference sequence). V lost 5 bases to trimming and J lost 9 bases; unmatched junction nucleotides: 6. In DNA form, the CDR3 reads TGTGCCAGCAGTCGGACTAGCCAGGGTGAGCAGTTCTTC. It yields the protein CASSRTSQGEQFF.

J is TRBJ1-1 and V is TRBV4-1, with no clear D. The CDR3 covers 13 residues. The ends were cut back, 3 bases at V and 1 base at J, with 6 bases in the middle. The germline gives CDR1 MGHRA, CDR2 YSYEKL. This CDR3 reads CASSQGENTEAFF. In DNA, the CDR3 is TGCGCCAGCAGCCAGGGAGAGAACACTGAAGCTTTCTTT.

The CDR3 sequence: CASADADYSDEQFF. Written as DNA, the CDR3 is TGCGCCTCAGCCGACGCAGACTACAGTGATGAGCAGTTCTTC. V is TRBV5-1 and J is TRBJ2-1; D is perhaps TRBD2 (5 bases). Looked up from germline, CDR1 is SGHRS and CDR2 is YFSETQ. Trimming removed 10 bases at V and 8 bases at J, with 22 bases between. This CDR3 is built from 14 residues.

With respect to this clone: A junction end diverges from the germline sequence, so it may reflect a read error. The chain has TRBV27 and TRBJ1-2, with TRBD1 as a possible D gene (5 bases). Per the germline V gene, CDR1 is MNHEY and CDR2 is SMNVEV (reference sequence). This CDR3 spans 13 amino acids. CDR3 in DNA: TGTGCCAGCAGCCGGGACTCTAACGATGGCTACACCTTC. This translates into CASSRDSNDGYTF.

V usage is TRBV27 and J usage is TRBJ1-2; 10 bases line up with TRBD1. The germline V gene encodes CDR1 MNHEY and CDR2 SMNVEV (reference sequence). Germline trimming cut 1 base from V and 4 bases from J; bases unmatched to any gene: 6. The CDR3 totals 16 residues. The CDR3 DNA reads TGTGCCAGCAGTTTATTAGGGACAGGGGTGGCCTATGGCTACACCTTC. The encoded protein is CASSLLGTGVAYGYTF.

V is TRBV9 and J is TRBJ2-1; TRBD2 matches 9 bases. The CDR3 consists of 16 residues. V was pared by 2 bases and J by 7 bases, with 10 bases of the junction left unmatched. Germline CDR1 SGDLS, CDR2 YYNGEE. The CDR3 DNA is TGTGCCAGCAGCGTTTCCACTAGCGGGCCCTTTAATGAGCAGTTCTTC. The encoded protein is CASSVSTSGPFNEQFF.

This chain uses TRBV5-1 with TRBJ2-5; D perhaps matches TRBD1 (6 bases). The CDR3 totals 18 residues. Germline-derived CDR1 and CDR2 are SGHRS and YFSETQ. With 3 bases removed from V and 3 bases from J, the gap between germline ends came to 24 bases. The CDR3 bases are TGCGCCAGCAGCTCATCTTATACACCGGGACAAAGAAAAGAGACCCAGTACTTC. Translated, it gives CASSSSYTPGQRKETQYF.

This clone was counted once. This chain links TRBV5-4 with TRBJ2-2; unclear D gene. Germline lookup yields CDR1 SGHNT and CDR2 YYREEE (reference sequence). Trimming pared 5 bases from V and 1 base from J, leaving 6 bases between. The CDR3 spans 13 residues. CDR3 bases: TGTGCCAGCAGGACGGGGAACACCGGGGAGCTGTTTTTT. Amino acids: CASRTGNTGELFF.

The V gene is TRBV30, the J gene TRBJ1-2; D uncertain. The CDR3 length is 16 residues. Germline V gene lookup returns CDR1 GTSNPN and CDR2 SVGIG (reference sequence). Trimming took off 3 bases at V and 3 bases at J, with 20 bases between the two ends. The CDR3 sequence: CAWRPLDYQPYYGYTF. The CDR3 region has the DNA TGTGCCTGGAGACCTCTAGACTACCAGCCCTACTATGGCTACACCTTC.

The chain couples TRBV5-1 to TRBJ1-2; 7 nucleotides line up with TRBD1. The CDR3 has 17 residues. Trimming at V came to 3 bases and at J to 3 bases, leaving 14 bases not matched to a gene. In germline, CDR1 is SGHRS, CDR2 YFSETQ. CDR3 protein: CASSSNPGTVLDYGYTF. CDR3 nucleotide sequence: TGCGCCAGCAGCTCGAATCCCGGGACAGTTTTGGACTATGGCTACACCTTC.

This sequence joins TRBV2 and TRBJ2-5; a weak D match, TRBD1 (5 bases). Per germline, CDR1 SNHLY and CDR2 FYNNEI. The V gene lost 6 bases and the J gene lost 2 bases, with 10 bases spanning the gap. The CDR3 sequence is 13 residues long. In DNA form, the CDR3 reads TGTGCCAGCAGACAGGCCTTACAAGAGACCCAGTACTTC. Protein: CASRQALQETQYF.

The V gene is TRBV28, the J gene TRBJ2-1; no clear D gene. CDR3 length equals 15 residues. Germline V gene lookup returns CDR1 MDHEN and CDR2 SYDVKM. Trimming stripped 2 bases from V and 2 bases from J, with 10 bases between. The CDR3 reads CASSLRRLTYNEQFF. DNA for the CDR3: TGTGCCAGCAGTTTAAGGAGATTAACCTACAATGAGCAGTTCTTC. The full variable domain, in which reference TRBV28 and TRBJ2-1 provide the parts outside the CDR3, is DVKVTQSSRYLVKRTGEKVFLECVQDMDHENMFWYRQDPGLGLRLIYFSYDVKMKEKGDIPEGYSVSREKKERFSLILESASTNQTSMYLCASSLRRLTYNEQFFGPGTRLTVL.

The chain recombines TRBV28 with TRBJ1-2; D not certain. This CDR3 is 12 amino acids long. Per germline, CDR1 MDHEN and CDR2 SYDVKM. The V gene lost 2 bases and the J gene lost 6 bases, with 7 bases spanning the gap. The CDR3 sequence is CASSLNQDGYTF. As DNA, the CDR3 is TGTGCCAGCAGTTTAAATCAGGATGGCTACACCTTC.

The chain has TRBV6-6 and TRBJ2-7; D is ambiguous. This CDR3 is 12 amino acids long. From germline, CDR1 is MNHNY and CDR2 SVGAGI (reference sequence). Trimming cost V 4 bases and J 3 bases, with 7 bases left between them. CDR3 residues: CASSSLNYEQYF. DNA of the CDR3: TGTGCCAGCAGTTCACTAAACTACGAGCAGTACTTC.

V usage is TRBV10-3 and J usage is TRBJ1-1; D unclear. The CDR3 covers 14 residues. Germline V gene data show CDR1 as ENHRY and CDR2 as SYGVKD. V was cut by 6 bases and J by 1 base, with 12 bases left in between. CDR3 sequence reads: CAISSFDSNTEAFF. CDR3 in DNA: TGTGCCATCAGCTCCTTCGACTCGAACACTGAAGCTTTCTTT.